This entry lists 16 T cell receptor beta chains sequenced from one sample in a study of shared clonotypes between healthy human individuals. Libraries were prepared by immunoSEQ multiplex PCR; TCRdb keeps only in-frame clonotypes and omits some of them. The sample holds more than 2 million clones, approximately 92% seen once. Naive CD8 populations comprised CD45RO-negative cells positively selected for CCR7, excluding terminally differentiated effector memory CD45RA+ cells. The sequenced sample consisted of naive CD8+ T cells from PBMCs. These receptors originate from a man aged 18 to 30 in good health. Some clones in this sample may be carry-over from other donors' samples.

The chain links TRBV27 to TRBJ1-5; 12 nucleotides agree with TRBD1. The CDR3 is 14 residues long. The V gene's germline CDR1 is MNHEY and CDR2 SMNVEV (reference sequence). Trimming removed 6 bases from V and 9 bases from J; junction bases left unmatched: 6. CDR3 DNA sequence: TGTGCCAGCAGACCCGGGACAGGGGGCATGCCCCAGCATTTT. Amino acids: CASRPGTGGMPQHF.

The gene calls are TRBV11-2 and TRBJ2-5; 9 bases agree with TRBD2. Germline CDR1 SGHAT, CDR2 FQNNGV. Trimming removed 5 bases from V and 3 bases from J; junction bases left unmatched: 7. The CDR3 spans 15 residues. This CDR3 reads CASSKGLAEEETQYF. The CDR3, as DNA: TGTGCCAGCAGCAAGGGACTAGCCGAGGAAGAGACCCAGTACTTC.

The chain carries TRBV7-9 and TRBJ2-1; a weak D match, TRBD2 (6 bases). Germline CDR1 is SEHNR and CDR2 is FQNEAQ (reference sequence). Trimming shortened V by 0 bases and J by 3 bases, and 9 bases separated the two germline ends. This CDR3 is built from 15 residues. The CDR3 here is CASSLAAGLYNEQFF. CDR3 nucleotides: TGTGCCAGCAGCTTAGCTGCGGGGCTCTACAATGAGCAGTTCTTC. The full variable domain, in which reference TRBV7-9 and TRBJ2-1 provide the parts outside the CDR3, is DTGVSQNPRHKITKRGQNVTFRCDPISEHNRLYWYRQTLGQGPEFLTYFQNEAQLEKSRLLSDRFSAERPKGSFSTLEIQRTEQGDSAMYLCASSLAAGLYNEQFFGPGTRLTVL.

The table lists this clone with a few counts. The rearrangement joins TRBV7-3 to TRBJ2-2; perhaps TRBD2 as D (6 bases). Germline-derived CDR1 and CDR2 are SGHTA and FQGTGA. The CDR3 runs to 14 residues. V shed 3 bases and J shed 3 bases, with 8 bases lying between them. The CDR3 bases are TGTGCCAGCAGCTTCAGACTAGACACCGGGGAGCTGTTTTTT. This translates into CASSFRLDTGELFF.

The chain couples TRBV7-9 to TRBJ2-5, with 8 bases lining up with TRBD2. CDR1 SEHNR and CDR2 FQNEAQ come from the germline V gene (reference sequence). Trimming took 5 bases from V and 7 from J; bases not matched to a gene: 6. This CDR3 is 13 amino acids long. The CDR3: CASSRGGRPTQYF. For the CDR3, the DNA is TGTGCCAGCAGCCGGGGGGGTCGGCCGACCCAGTACTTC.

This clone was seen a single time. The chain couples TRBV28 to TRBJ2-7; TRBD1 might be the D (5 bases). V dropped 9 bases and J dropped 4 bases, with 13 bases sitting between them. This CDR3 has 12 amino acids. Germline loops: CDR1 MDHEN, CDR2 SYDVKM. Here the CDR3 DNA reads TGTGCCAGTGCCGACAGATTATACGAGCAGTACTTC. This sequence encodes CASADRLYEQYF.

The chain has TRBV27 and TRBJ2-1; a possible D gene is TRBD2 (5 bases). This CDR3 contains 14 residues. Germline assignment: CDR1 MNHEY and CDR2 SMNVEV (reference sequence). Between the trimmed V and J ends, which lost 6 bases and 6 bases, there was a span of 15 bases. The CDR3 coding sequence is TGTGCCAGCAGCGTACATAGCGTTTCCAATGAGCAGTTCTTC. This encodes CASSVHSVSNEQFF.

The V gene is TRBV29-1, the J gene TRBJ2-2; D call uncertain. The V end was cut by 0 bases, the J end by 8 bases, with 4 bases between. Germline assignment: CDR1 SQVTM and CDR2 ANQGSEA. The CDR3 consists of 11 residues. The CDR3 nucleotides read TGCAGCGTTGAAGAGGTTGGGGAGCTGTTTTTT. This gives the protein CSVEEVGELFF.

This clone appeared a few times. The chain recombines TRBV7-6 with TRBJ2-1; TRBD2 matches 7 bases. The CDR3 extends over 17 amino acids. Germline-derived CDR1 and CDR2 are SGHVS and FNYEAQ. After removal of 3 bases from V and 0 bases from J, the junction contained 8 bases not matched to a gene. The CDR3 DNA reads as TGTGCCAGCAGCTTGTGGGGGGGGAAAAGCTCCTACAATGAGCAGTTCTTC. Translation: CASSLWGGKSSYNEQFF.

Only one count was recorded for this clone. The chain couples TRBV2 to TRBJ2-7; D is perhaps TRBD1 (5 bases). Per germline, CDR1 SNHLY and CDR2 FYNNEI. CDR3 length equals 15 residues. Trimming removed 0 bases from V and 7 bases from J, with 16 bases in between. The CDR3 protein is CASSEATDSGWEQYF. The DNA for the CDR3 is TGTGCCAGCAGTGAAGCGACTGACTCAGGGTGGGAGCAGTACTTC. The variable domain in full, with the rest retrieved from reference TRBV2 and TRBJ2-7, is EPEVTQTPSHQVTQMGQEVILRCVPISNHLYFYWYRQILGQKVEFLVSFYNNEISEKSEIFDDQFSVERPDGSNFTLKIRSTKLEDSAMYFCASSEATDSGWEQYFGPGTRLTVT.

The rearrangement links TRBV6-1 to TRBJ2-1; D not resolved. The CDR3 runs to 16 residues. Germline V gives CDR1 MNHNS, CDR2 SASEGT. Trimming left V 3 bases short and J 5 bases short, with 17 bases between. The CDR3: CASSEGVSSLNNEQFF. DNA for the CDR3: TGTGCCAGCAGTGAGGGCGTCTCTAGTCTGAACAATGAGCAGTTCTTC.

The chain is built from TRBV7-3 and TRBJ1-1; weak D call: TRBD1 (5 bases). V lost 0 bases and J lost 1, with 9 bases in between. The CDR3 runs 15 residues. CDR1 SGHTA and CDR2 FQGTGA come from the germline V gene. The CDR3 region is CASSLTRGKNTEAFF. The CDR3 DNA reads as TGTGCCAGCAGCTTAACCCGGGGCAAGAACACTGAAGCTTTCTTT.

The chain joins TRBV4-2 to TRBJ1-1, with D possibly TRBD1 on 5 matching bases. The CDR3 has 14 residues. Between the trimmed V and J ends, which lost 4 bases and 5 bases, there was a span of 14 bases. The germline V gene has CDR1 LGHNA and CDR2 YNFKEQ. CDR3 in amino acids: CASSPGTLGTEAFF. The CDR3 coding sequence is TGTGCCAGCAGCCCGGGGACCCTCGGGACTGAAGCTTTCTTT.

Concerning this clone: This specimen includes other DNA sequences encoding the same CDR3. The V and J genes are TRBV7-9 and TRBJ1-2, with 8 nucleotides matching TRBD1. CDR3 size: 14 residues. The junction had 3 bases not matched to a gene; V was cut back by 1 base and J by 5 bases. Germline CDR1 and CDR2: SEHNR and FQNEAQ (reference sequence). CDR3 sequence reads: CASSLGTGSYGYTF. The CDR3 nucleotides read TGTGCCAGCAGCTTAGGGACAGGGAGTTATGGCTACACCTTC. Combining the CDR3 with reference TRBV7-9 and TRBJ1-2 gives the whole variable domain DTGVSQNPRHKITKRGQNVTFRCDPISEHNRLYWYRQTLGQGPEFLTYFQNEAQLEKSRLLSDRFSAERPKGSFSTLEIQRTEQGDSAMYLCASSLGTGSYGYTFGSGTRLTVV.

The chain has TRBV27 and TRBJ2-7; D remains unclear. Trimming shortened V by 5 bases and J by 6 bases, and 11 bases separated the two germline ends. This CDR3 spans 12 amino acids. Germline V CDR1 and CDR2: MNHEY, SMNVEV (reference sequence). The CDR3 loop is CASSTSGLEQYF. Written as DNA, the CDR3 is TGTGCCAGCAGTACCTCGGGCCTCGAGCAGTACTTC.

The chain uses TRBV4-3 and TRBJ1-6; D call uncertain. Between the trimmed V and J ends, which lost 3 bases and 0 bases, there was a span of 12 bases. The CDR3 is 17 amino acids. Germline V lookup: CDR1 LGHNA, CDR2 YSLEER. CDR3 sequence (DNA): TGCGCCAGCAGCCAGAAAGCCCGGAGCTCCTATAATTCACCCCTCCACTTT. It translates to CASSQKARSSYNSPLHF.